These T cell receptor beta chains were read from a single sample in a study of OX40 agonist ivuxolimab in advanced cancers. Profiled with immunoSEQ multiplex PCR; TCRdb holds only in-frame clones, not every one. Of tens of thousands of clones listed, 87% were seen once; the top ten hold roughly 0.34%. Material: CD4+ or CD8+ T cells sorted from blood, obtained in a trial of the OX40 agonist ivuxolimab. All receptors come from an adult with an advanced solid tumor such as melanoma, head and neck, liver or kidney cancer. The CDR3 runs from the conserved cysteine through the conserved F or W. The order of the fields is D gene, clone size, J gene, V gene, CDR3 protein, CDR3 DNA. D genes are given only for firm matches. For some rows the clone size is stated as once, few or many, or as a class when expanded; others skip it.

.,once,TRBJ2-6,TRBV29-1,CSVFSGSGANVLTF,TGCAGCGTTTTTTCAGGGTCCGGGGCCAACGTCCTGACTTTC
.,.,TRBJ2-2,TRBV10-3,CAISRDPDTGELFF,TGTGCCATCAGTCGGGACCCCGACACCGGGGAGCTGTTTTTT
TRBD1,.,TRBJ1-2,TRBV2,CASSPGTAYGYTF,TGTGCCAGCAGCCCCGGGACAGCCTATGGCTACACCTTC
.,few,TRBJ2-3,TRBV7-2,CASSLGAGTDTQYF,TGTGCCAGCAGCTTAGGGGCTGGCACAGATACGCAGTATTTT
.,.,TRBJ1-2,TRBV2,CASSGVTASYGYTF,TGTGCCAGCAGTGGGGTCACGGCGTCCTATGGCTACACCTTC
.,.,TRBJ2-3,TRBV28,CASLSGGDDTDTQYF,TGTGCCAGCCTTAGTGGGGGCGATGATACAGATACGCAGTATTTT
TRBD2,.,TRBJ2-4,TRBV5-5,CASSYLAGGRENIQYF,TGTGCCAGCAGCTATTTAGCGGGGGGGCGAGAAAACATTCAGTACTTC
.,.,TRBJ2-5,TRBV28,CASSPRLWTGQATQYF,TGTGCCAGCAGTCCCCGGCTGTGGACGGGGCAGGCGACCCAGTACTTC
.,.,TRBJ1-2,TRBV18,CASSGTGLLRGYTF,TGTGCCAGCTCCGGTACGGGACTTTTGAGGGGCTACACCTTC
.,.,TRBJ2-7,TRBV5-1,CASSLGQLYEQYF,TGCGCCAGCAGCTTGGGACAGCTCTACGAGCAGTACTTC
TRBD2,.,TRBJ2-4,TRBV29-1,CSASGRLAKNIQYF,TGCAGCGCTAGCGGCCGACTAGCCAAAAACATTCAGTACTTC
.,.,TRBJ2-3,TRBV5-5,CASSLGIGVRTDTQYF,TGTGCCAGCAGCTTGGGGATTGGGGTTCGCACAGATACGCAGTATTTT
.,.,TRBJ2-7,TRBV5-1,CASSAISTPVSYEQYF,TGCGCCAGCAGCGCGATCTCTACACCCGTTTCCTACGAGCAGTACTTC
TRBD1,.,TRBJ1-4,TRBV9,CASSARGQGYEKLFF,TGTGCCAGCAGCGCAAGGGGACAGGGGTATGAAAAACTGTTTTTT
TRBD1,.,TRBJ2-7,TRBV7-9,CASSPGTGGSYEQYF,TGTGCCAGCAGCCCTGGGACAGGAGGTTCCTACGAGCAGTACTTC
.,few,TRBJ1-1,TRBV12-5,CASGLWGRAEAFF,TGTGCTAGTGGTTTGTGGGGACGGGCTGAAGCTTTCTTT
.,.,TRBJ2-4,TRBV27,CASSMGTTLNIQYF,TGTGCCAGCAGTATGGGGACGACTCTAAACATTCAGTACTTC
.,few,TRBJ1-2,TRBV27,CASSPRDIDYGYTF,TGTGCCAGCAGCCCCCGGGACATAGACTATGGCTACACCTTC
.,.,TRBJ2-1,TRBV11-3,CTSSLDSNEQFF,TGTACCAGCAGCTTAGATTCCAATGAGCAGTTCTTC
TRBD2,.,TRBJ2-3,TRBV4-1,CASSQHVPKRLAGGLDTQYF,TGCGCCAGCAGCCAACACGTCCCAAAGCGACTAGCGGGGGGGCTAGATACGCAGTATTTT
.,.,TRBJ2-1,TRBV4-3,CASSPPGANEQFF,TGCGCCAGCAGCCCCCCGGGTGCGAATGAGCAGTTCTTC
TRBD1,.,TRBJ1-1,TRBV5-1,CASSLLGTGVTEAFF,TGCGCCAGCAGCTTGTTAGGGACAGGGGTCACTGAAGCTTTCTTT
.,once,TRBJ2-7,TRBV6-6,CASSITGGLTYEQYF,TGTGCCAGCAGTATAACAGGAGGTCTCACCTACGAGCAGTACTTC
TRBD1,.,TRBJ2-7,TRBV28,CASSTGTGGRYEQYF,TGTGCCAGCAGTACAGGGACAGGGGGCAGGTACGAGCAGTACTTC
.,.,TRBJ1-2,TRBV2,CASSGTAINYGYTF,TGTGCCAGCAGTGGGACAGCGATTAACTATGGCTACACCTTC
.,.,TRBJ1-4,TRBV2,CASSDQTGGNEKLFF,TGTGCCAGCAGTGACCAGACAGGCGGAAATGAAAAACTGTTTTTT
.,.,TRBJ1-6,TRBV4-3,CASSHPTSNSPLHF,TGCGCCAGCAGCCACCCGACATCTAATTCACCCCTCCACTTT
TRBD1,once,TRBJ1-1,TRBV5-6,CASSLGQGGSEAFF,TGTGCCAGCAGCCTGGGACAGGGAGGCTCTGAAGCTTTCTTT
.,.,TRBJ2-3,TRBV7-7,CASSLSGTDTQYF,TGTGCCAGCAGCTTAAGCGGCACAGATACGCAGTATTTT
.,.,TRBJ1-1,TRBV5-6,CASSRPWGKAFF,TGTGCCAGCAGTAGGCCCTGGGGGAAAGCTTTCTTT
.,once,TRBJ2-5,TRBV7-6,CASSLDSSQYF,TGTGCCAGCAGCTTAGATTCCTCCCAGTACTTC
TRBD1,.,TRBJ1-2,TRBV12-5,CASGLVPVYLGTGLMGNYGYTF,TGTGCTAGTGGTTTGGTACCGGTATATCTCGGGACAGGGCTGATGGGGAACTATGGCTACACCTTC
TRBD1,.,TRBJ1-1,TRBV19,CASSRKPGQPMNTEAFF,TGTGCCAGTAGTCGAAAACCGGGACAGCCCATGAACACTGAAGCTTTCTTT
.,.,TRBJ1-1,TRBV5-4,CASSYGAAEAFF,TGTGCCAGCAGTTATGGGGCCGCTGAAGCTTTCTTT
TRBD1,.,TRBJ2-1,TRBV5-4,CASTPGQVTYNEQFF,TGTGCCAGCACCCCTGGACAGGTAACCTACAATGAGCAGTTCTTC
.,.,TRBJ1-4,TRBV9,CASSVLEGTNEKLFF,TGTGCCAGCAGCGTTCTCGAAGGAACTAATGAAAAACTGTTTTTT
.,.,TRBJ1-2,TRBV11-2,CASSLYSYEKTF,TGTGCCAGCAGCTTATACTCCTATGAAAAGACCTTC
.,.,TRBJ2-7,TRBV5-8,CASSLSRRTYEQYF,TGTGCCAGCAGTTTAAGTCGGCGGACCTACGAGCAGTACTTC
.,.,TRBJ1-2,TRBV7-3,CASSLDSGYTF,TGTGCCAGCAGTTTGGACAGCGGCTACACCTTC
.,once,TRBJ2-7,TRBV25-1,CASSLTVPPYEQYF,TGTGCCAGCAGCCTGACAGTGCCACCCTACGAGCAGTACTTC
.,.,TRBJ2-1,TRBV6-1,CASSERAGFYNEQFF,TGTGCCAGCAGTGAGCGGGCAGGGTTCTACAATGAGCAGTTCTTC
.,.,TRBJ1-4,TRBV30,CAWSVRSVEKLFF,TGTGCCTGGAGTGTACGAAGTGTGGAAAAACTGTTTTTT
.,.,TRBJ2-7,TRBV2,CASRRSGLGYEQYF,TGTGCCAGCAGGAGGTCGGGGTTAGGCTACGAGCAGTACTTC
.,.,TRBJ2-7,TRBV5-4,CASSLGSGGVLFDEQYF,TGTGCCAGCAGCTTGGGGTCGGGTGGGGTGCTTTTCGACGAGCAATACTTC
TRBD2,.,TRBJ2-1,TRBV10-3,CAITEREGLNEQFF,TGTGCCATCACCGAGCGGGAGGGGTTGAATGAGCAGTTCTTC
TRBD2,.,TRBJ2-7,TRBV27,CASTQREGYEQYF,TGTGCCAGCACGCAGCGGGAGGGGTACGAGCAGTACTTC
.,.,TRBJ1-3,TRBV27,CASSPLPGNTIYF,TGTGCCAGCAGCCCCCTCCCTGGAAACACCATATATTTT
.,.,TRBJ1-6,TRBV4-1,CASSQDWQGNSPLHF,TGCGCCAGCAGCCAAGATTGGCAGGGGAATTCACCCCTCCACTTT
.,.,TRBJ1-2,TRBV5-4,CASSRDRGLDYGYTF,TGTGCCAGCAGCCGGGACCGCGGACTGGACTATGGCTACACCTTC
TRBD1,.,TRBJ1-1,TRBV19,CATHRGQGDTEAFF,TGTGCCACCCACCGAGGACAGGGAGACACTGAAGCTTTCTTT